This TCR beta chain was obtained from a study of blood T cell repertoires in COVID-19. Study overall: Sites across the United States, Italy and Spain contributed samples from acute and convalescent COVID-19. The cDNA or gDNA used as material had been derived from T cells, B-cell-depleted T cells, or PBMCs.

In the original processing: Amplification of reference gene primers provided the estimated nucleated cell counts. The assay was immunoSEQ multiplex PCR, and TCRdb's table has in-frame clones only and misses some. That table is the source of V, J and clone size, and D and trimming were worked out from the DNA. The sample shows more than 85,000 clones, approximately 75% of them seen only once. Trimming shortened V by 4 bases and J by 9 bases, and 10 bases separated the two germline ends. The CDR3 has 12 amino acids. The receptor's source is a woman aged 50 to 60 with acute or convalescent COVID-19. V is TRBV12-3 or TRBV12-4 and J is TRBJ1-5; no definite D call. Input material: peripheral blood. The CDR3 region has the DNA TGTGCCAGCAGTTCCGGTGATGGGCCCCAGCATTTT. It translates to CASSSGDGPQHF.